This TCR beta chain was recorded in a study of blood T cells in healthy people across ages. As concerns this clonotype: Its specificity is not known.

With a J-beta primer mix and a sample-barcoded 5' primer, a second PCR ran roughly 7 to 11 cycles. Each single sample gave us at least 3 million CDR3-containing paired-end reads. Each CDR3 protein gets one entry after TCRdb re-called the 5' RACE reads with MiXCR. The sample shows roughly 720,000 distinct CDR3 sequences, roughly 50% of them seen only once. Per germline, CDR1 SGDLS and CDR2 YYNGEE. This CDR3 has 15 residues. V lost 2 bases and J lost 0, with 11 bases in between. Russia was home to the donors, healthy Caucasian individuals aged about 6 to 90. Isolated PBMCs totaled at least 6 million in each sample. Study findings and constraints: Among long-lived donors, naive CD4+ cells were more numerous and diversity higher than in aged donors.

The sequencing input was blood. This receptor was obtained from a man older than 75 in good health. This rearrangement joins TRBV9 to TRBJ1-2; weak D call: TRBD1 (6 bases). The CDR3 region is CASSVVDRTNYGYTF. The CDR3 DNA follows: TGTGCCAGCAGCGTGGTGGACAGAACTAACTATGGCTACACCTTC.